The clone carrying this T cell receptor beta chain was detected only once. Its antigen is unknown. CDR3 length: 13 amino acids. The germline CDR1 and CDR2 sequences are PRHDT and FYEKMQ (reference sequence). Trimming pared 6 bases from V and 3 bases from J, leaving 10 bases between. This entry comes from a study of shared clonotypes between healthy human individuals. Points from the study as a whole: On the whole, naive subsets had larger estimated richness than memory subsets had. It was only blood that was sampled, and tissue repertoires likely differ.

The protocol was immunoSEQ multiplex PCR, while the TCRdb copy is restricted to in-frame clones and leaves out a portion. Of about 110,000 clones detected, around 68% appear once; the ten largest clones hold approximately 25%. The chain has TRBV13 and TRBJ2-3, with a weak D call TRBD2 (6 bases). Sequenced: memory CD8+ T cells sorted from blood. Noted subset: CD45RO+ cells pooled with CCR7-negative TemRA cells. This clonotype originated in a young woman in good health. Written as DNA, the CDR3 is TGTGCCAGCAGGGTTCGGGAGACAGATACGCAGTATTTT. Encoded protein: CASRVRETDTQYF.